One and the same sample provided the 21 T cell receptor beta chains below, sequenced in a study of beta chain features in type 1 diabetes. Overall study findings and caveats: Type 1 diabetes patients had moderately but significantly shorter TCRB CDR3s in all four CD4+ subsets.

Every bit of the isolated RNA underwent reverse transcription, so sequencing read expressed TCRB transcripts. TCRdb keeps only in-frame clones here, not all; method: immunoSEQ multiplex PCR. The sample contains some 160,000 clones, about 9% of which appear only once. These receptors are not linked to any known antigen. The material sequenced was central memory CD4+ T cells from blood. The receptors stem from a woman in her thirties with type 1 diabetes.

This clone has only a few counts. The chain employs TRBV9 and TRBJ2-2; TRBD2 might be the D (6 bases). The CDR3 has 14 residues. The germline CDR1 and CDR2 sequences are SGDLS and YYNGEE. Trimming cost V 3 bases and J 7 bases, with 13 bases left between them. The CDR3 nucleotides are TGTGCCAGCAGCGCTCGGAGGGCCGGCGGGGAGCTGTTTTTT. Translated: CASSARRAGGELFF.

The V call is TRBV25-1, the J call TRBJ2-1, with D possibly being TRBD2 (6 bases). CDR1 and CDR2 from the germline V gene are MGHDK and SYGVNS. V lost 1 base and J 4 bases, leaving 8 bases between the germline ends. This CDR3 comprises 14 residues. Written as DNA, the CDR3 is TGTGCCAGCAGTGAATCGCGGGGATACAATGAGCAGTTCTTC. Its translation is CASSESRGYNEQFF.

The chain recombines TRBV5-4 with TRBJ1-2, with D possibly being TRBD1 (6 bases). CDR1 and CDR2 (germline): SGHNT, YYREEE (reference sequence). V was clipped by 0 bases and J by 0 bases, with 15 bases between them. CDR3 size: 17 residues. The CDR3 DNA reads as TGTGCCAGCAGCTTGGCCTACGGACAGACAACTAACTATGGCTACACCTTC. This gives the protein CASSLAYGQTTNYGYTF.

V and J are TRBV29-1 and TRBJ2-1, with 9 bases that match TRBD1. CDR3 length equals 13 residues. Germline V gene sequence: CDR1 SQVTM, CDR2 ANQGSEA. Germline trimming cut 5 bases from V and 6 bases from J; bases unmatched to any gene: 5. The CDR3 sequence is CSVPGQGFNEQFF. DNA for the CDR3: TGCAGCGTTCCGGGACAGGGTTTCAATGAGCAGTTCTTC.

The sample holds a few counts of this clone. V gene TRBV4-1 combines with J gene TRBJ2-5; D remains unclear. This CDR3 spans 15 amino acids. The germline CDR1 and CDR2 sequences are MGHRA and YSYEKL. Trimming took off 3 bases at V and 0 bases at J, with 11 bases between the two ends. CDR3 residues: CASSQSQSYQETQYF. Written as DNA, the CDR3 is TGCGCCAGCAGCCAGAGTCAATCGTACCAAGAGACCCAGTACTTC.

About this clone: Other DNA sequences of this sample code for an identical CDR3. The V and J genes are TRBV7-9 and TRBJ2-3; D gene unclear. The CDR3 consists of 12 residues. Trimming removed 2 bases from V and 3 bases from J, with 3 bases in between. Germline V gene data show CDR1 as SEHNR and CDR2 as FQNEAQ (reference sequence). DNA of the CDR3: TGTGCCAGCAGCTTATCGACAGATACGCAGTATTTT. Protein product: CASSLSTDTQYF.

This clone was seen a few times. V and J are TRBV5-6 and TRBJ2-3, with D possibly matching TRBD2 (6 bases). Germline assignment: CDR1 SGHDT and CDR2 YYEEEE. The V end was cut by 4 bases, the J end by 0 bases, with 18 bases between. This CDR3 is built from 17 residues. CDR3 residues: CASSGVGTGPSTDTQYF. CDR3 sequence (DNA): TGTGCCAGCAGCGGCGTTGGGACTGGGCCTAGCACAGATACGCAGTATTTT.

Only a few counts were recorded for this clone. V is TRBV7-6 and J is TRBJ2-7, with 13 bases lining up with TRBD2. The CDR3 spans 16 residues. CDR1 is SGHVS and CDR2 is FNYEAQ in the germline V gene. Trimming cost V 5 bases and J 0 bases; bases outside gene matches: 4. This CDR3 reads CASSPGTSGNSYEQYF. The CDR3 coding sequence is TGTGCCAGCAGCCCGGGGACTAGCGGGAACTCCTACGAGCAGTACTTC.

This chain connects TRBV2 to TRBJ1-1, with D possibly matching TRBD1 (6 bases). CDR1 is SNHLY, CDR2 FYNNEI, per germline. V was clipped by 7 bases and J by 0 bases, with 12 bases between them. This CDR3 is 14 amino acids long. CDR3 sequence: CASIYRDMNTEAFF. CDR3 bases: TGTGCCAGCATCTACAGGGACATGAACACTGAAGCTTTCTTT.

This clone was observed a few times. The chain couples TRBV6-1 to TRBJ2-2; a possible D gene is TRBD1 (6 bases). Trimming cost V 6 bases and J 1 base, with 12 bases left between them. The CDR3 loop spans 15 amino acids. Germline V gene sequence: CDR1 MNHNS, CDR2 SASEGT. CDR3 in amino acids: CASSPRGRNTGELFF. DNA of the CDR3: TGTGCCAGCAGCCCCAGGGGACGGAACACCGGGGAGCTGTTTTTT.

V usage is TRBV4-1 and J usage is TRBJ2-3; 7 bases match TRBD1. This CDR3 spans 16 amino acids. Germline V CDR1 and CDR2: MGHRA, YSYEKL. The J segment lost 0 bases and the V segment lost 4 bases, leaving 7 bases of the junction unmatched. The CDR3 spells CASSRTPGQSTDTQYF. The CDR3 bases are TGCGCCAGCAGCCGAACTCCGGGACAGAGCACAGATACGCAGTATTTT.

The rearrangement links TRBV7-2 to TRBJ2-3; 7 bases are shared with TRBD1. Germline V gives CDR1 SGHTA, CDR2 FQGNSA. This CDR3 region has 12 residues. J gave up 14 bases and V 5 bases, and 10 bases lay outside the gene matches. The CDR3 DNA is TGTGCCAGCAGCCGGGACAGAAGATATGGGTATTTT. Its translation is CASSRDRRYGYF.

The chain links TRBV5-4 to TRBJ1-1; 9 nucleotides agree with TRBD1. With 5 bases clipped from V and 1 base from J, the junction kept 3 bases outside the gene matches. Germline CDR1 SGHNT, CDR2 YYREEE (reference sequence). The CDR3 has 14 residues. Written as DNA, the CDR3 is TGTGCCAGCAGATTACAGGGGGCGAACACTGAAGCTTTCTTT. Protein: CASRLQGANTEAFF.

CDR3 sequence (DNA): TGTGCCAGCAGTTACCGACAGGCCCCGAACACCGGGGAGCTGTTTTTT. It encodes CASSYRQAPNTGELFF. The chain carries TRBV25-1 and TRBJ2-2, with D maybe TRBD1 (6 bases). This CDR3 has 16 residues. The V gene lost 5 bases and the J gene lost 0 bases, with 13 bases spanning the gap. Germline CDR1 and CDR2: MGHDK and SYGVNS.

This clone was detected a few times. This sequence joins TRBV19 and TRBJ2-6; D is perhaps TRBD2 (6 bases). Germline V gene data show CDR1 as LNHDA and CDR2 as SQIVND (reference sequence). CDR3 size: 20 residues. V was trimmed by 7 bases and J by 0 bases, leaving 25 bases between them. DNA for the CDR3: TGTGCCAGTATCCCTTCGGGGGTCCGTGCCCTCTCCTCTGGGGCCAACGTCCTGACTTTC. It is translated as CASIPSGVRALSSGANVLTF.

V usage is TRBV4-1 and J usage is TRBJ1-2; no clear D gene. The CDR3 length is 15 residues. Germline values: CDR1 MGHRA, CDR2 YSYEKL. V shed 5 bases and J shed 3 bases, with 16 bases lying between them. CDR3 in amino acids: CASSYTLAGDYGYTF. CDR3 in DNA: TGCGCCAGCAGCTATACGCTAGCTGGAGACTATGGCTACACCTTC.

V and J are TRBV4-1 and TRBJ2-1, with D maybe TRBD2 (6 bases). The CDR3 totals 15 residues. The V end lost 3 bases, the J end lost 5 bases, and 14 bases lay between the germline ends. CDR1 is MGHRA, CDR2 YSYEKL, per germline. The CDR3 bases are TGCGCCAGCAGCCAGCGGGGCGCACTACACAATGAGCAGTTCTTC. Residues: CASSQRGALHNEQFF.

This clone occurred a few times. The V call is TRBV7-9, the J call TRBJ2-4, with D possibly matching TRBD2 (5 bases). Trimming removed 7 bases at V and 0 bases at J, with 25 bases between. The germline V gene encodes CDR1 SEHNR and CDR2 FQNEAQ (reference sequence). This CDR3 spans 19 amino acids. CDR3 sequence (DNA): TGTGCCAGCACCTACCTCGGGGATACTACTCTAGGAGCCAAAAACATTCAGTACTTC. Protein product: CASTYLGDTTLGAKNIQYF.

This clone was seen more than once but under ten times. V gene TRBV28 combines with J gene TRBJ2-1; 8 nucleotides align to TRBD2. CDR1 and CDR2 (germline): MDHEN, SYDVKM. The CDR3 runs 12 residues. J gave up 9 bases and V 6 bases, and 4 bases lay outside the gene matches. The CDR3 here is CASRSGGLEQFF. The DNA of the CDR3 is TGTGCCAGCAGATCGGGGGGGCTTGAGCAGTTCTTC. Full variable domain (outside the CDR3, taken from reference TRBV28 and TRBJ2-1): DVKVTQSSRYLVKRTGEKVFLECVQDMDHENMFWYRQDPGLGLRLIYFSYDVKMKEKGDIPEGYSVSREKKERFSLILESASTNQTSMYLCASRSGGLEQFFGPGTRLTVL.

This clone was recorded only once. The chain joins TRBV7-3 to TRBJ2-7, with TRBD2 identical over 7 bases. Germline-derived CDR1 and CDR2 are SGHTA and FQGTGA. With 2 bases clipped from V and 5 bases from J, the junction kept 6 bases outside the gene matches. The CDR3 sequence is 14 residues long. The DNA for the CDR3 is TGTGCCAGCAGCTTATCGGCGGGAGTCCACGAGCAGTACTTC. Protein product: CASSLSAGVHEQYF. The full variable domain, in which reference TRBV7-3 and TRBJ2-7 provide the parts outside the CDR3, is GAGVSQTPSNKVTEKGKYVELRCDPISGHTALYWYRQSLGQGPEFLIYFQGTGAADDSGLPNDRFFAVRPEGSVSTLKIQRTERGDSAVYLCASSLSAGVHEQYFGPGTRLTVT.

This clone was picked up a small number of times. This sequence joins TRBV7-2 and TRBJ2-1; 9 bases map to TRBD2. The CDR3 runs 16 residues. Germline values: CDR1 SGHTA, CDR2 FQGNSA. Trimming took 1 base from V and 8 from J; bases not matched to a gene: 9. The CDR3 region is CASSLGGVAGGHEQFF. Written as DNA, the CDR3 is TGTGCCAGCAGCTTAGGCGGTGTGGCGGGAGGGCATGAGCAGTTCTTC.